These 19 T cell receptor beta chains were sequenced from one sample in a study of human T cells and chemical hapten exposure. Separate cDNA molecules received unique molecular identifiers, which the library attached to them. TCRdb redid the calling of the reads with MiXCR, one entry per CDR3 protein. The top ten clones hold 1.3% to 1.5% of a sample with about 120,000 distinct CDR3 sequences, about 7.7% of them seen once. Researchers extracted total RNA from unfractionated whole blood. Sequenced input: whole blood. All receptors derive from a human donor in good health. Some clones in this sample may be carry-over from other donors' samples.

The chain joins TRBV20-1 to TRBJ2-1; TRBD2 agrees at 7 bases. The CDR3 extends over 17 amino acids. The germline V gene encodes CDR1 DFQATT and CDR2 SNEGSKA (reference sequence). With 1 base clipped from V and 0 bases from J, the junction kept 9 bases outside the gene matches. The CDR3 DNA is TGCAGTGCTAGAGGGAAGACTAGCTTCAGCTCCTACAATGAGCAGTTCTTC. This translates into CSARGKTSFSSYNEQFF.

Only a few counts were recorded for this clonotype. The chain uses TRBV5-6 and TRBJ2-3, with 8 bases lining up with TRBD2. CDR3 length equals 15 residues. V gave up 7 bases and J gave up 6 bases; unmatched junction bases: 13. In germline, CDR1 is SGHDT, CDR2 YYEEEE. This CDR3 reads CASRTPAGAGDTQYF. CDR3 DNA: TGTGCCAGCCGCACGCCAGCGGGAGCGGGGGATACGCAGTATTTT.

This clonotype was seen only a few times. The rearrangement joins TRBV6-6 to TRBJ2-1; D unclear. V lost 0 bases and J 10 bases, leaving 13 bases between the germline ends. This CDR3 spans 14 amino acids. The V gene's germline CDR1 is MNHNY and CDR2 SVGAGI (reference sequence). The CDR3 DNA is TGTGCCAGCAGTTACTCGAGAGGAAACGGGGAGCAGTTCTTC. Its protein is CASSYSRGNGEQFF.

The table lists this clonotype with a few counts. V is TRBV2 and J is TRBJ1-5, with a weak D call TRBD1 (5 bases). V gave up 6 bases and J gave up 8 bases, with 11 bases separating them. Per germline, CDR1 SNHLY and CDR2 FYNNEI. This CDR3 has 12 amino acids. CDR3 loop: CASSPWGEPQHF. CDR3 bases: TGTGCCAGCAGCCCTTGGGGGGAGCCCCAGCATTTT.

There are a few counts of this clonotype. J is TRBJ1-5 and V is TRBV20-1; 7 bases agree with TRBD1. V gave up 3 bases and J gave up 1 base; unmatched junction bases: 9. In germline, CDR1 is DFQATT, CDR2 SNEGSKA (reference sequence). This CDR3 is 16 amino acids long. The DNA for the CDR3 is TGCAGTGCTAGGGGGGCTGTACAGGGGAGCAATCAGCCCCAGCATTTT. This encodes CSARGAVQGSNQPQHF.

The rearrangement joins TRBV7-9 to TRBJ2-3; 7 positions agree with TRBD2. With V trimmed by 6 bases and J by 8 bases, 11 bases remained unmatched. Germline V CDR1 and CDR2: SEHNR, FQNEAQ (reference sequence). The CDR3 is made up of 14 amino acids. The CDR3 loop reads CASRYTSDPATQYF. The DNA of the CDR3 is TGTGCCAGCAGGTACACTAGCGACCCAGCTACGCAGTATTTT.

This clonotype was observed a few times. This chain links TRBV2 with TRBJ2-7; D call uncertain. This CDR3 spans 10 amino acids. Germline assignment: CDR1 SNHLY and CDR2 FYNNEI. V was cut by 3 bases and J by 5 bases, with 2 bases left in between. DNA of the CDR3: TGTGCCAGCAGTGATAACGAGCAGTACTTC. Protein sequence: CASSDNEQYF.

The chain recombines TRBV11-2 with TRBJ2-1, with TRBD2 matching over 9 bases. Germline loops: CDR1 SGHAT, CDR2 FQNNGV. The CDR3 is made up of 15 amino acids. The V and J ends lost 1 base and 8 bases, in that order; junction bases with no gene match: 6. The CDR3 DNA sequence: TGTGCCAGCAGCTTAGGGATCCAGCGGGAGGATGAGCAGTTCTTC. It is translated as CASSLGIQREDEQFF.

This clonotype was recorded at least ten times. The chain uses TRBV11-2 and TRBJ1-1, with D maybe TRBD1 (5 bases). Germline CDR1 and CDR2: SGHAT and FQNNGV. V was clipped by 2 bases and J by 0 bases, with 10 bases between them. CDR3 length equals 15 residues. The CDR3: CASSLSPGMNTEAFF. CDR3 sequence (DNA): TGTGCCAGCAGCTTAAGTCCAGGGATGAACACTGAAGCTTTCTTT.

This clonotype was counted ten times or more. The rearrangement uses TRBV27 and TRBJ2-1; possibly TRBD2 for D (6 bases). CDR3 length equals 13 residues. The germline V gene encodes CDR1 MNHEY and CDR2 SMNVEV (reference sequence). The V gene lost 1 base and the J gene lost 12 bases, with 13 bases spanning the gap. CDR3 coding DNA: TGTGCCAGCAGTTTATTGGGGCGGGAAGGGCAGTTCTTC. Its translation is CASSLLGREGQFF.

This clonotype was counted between two and nine times. The chain links TRBV15 to TRBJ2-1; 8 bases are shared with TRBD2. The CDR3 covers 13 residues. Germline values: CDR1 LNHNV, CDR2 YYDKDF (reference sequence). Trimming cost V 4 bases and J 7 bases; bases outside gene matches: 3. In DNA, the CDR3 is TGTGCCACCAGCAAGACTAGCGTGAATGAGCAGTTCTTC. Its protein is CATSKTSVNEQFF.

The sample holds a few counts of this clonotype. The chain joins TRBV3-1 to TRBJ2-7; D may be TRBD1 or TRBD2 (5 bases each). The V gene's germline CDR1 is LGHDT and CDR2 YNNKEL (reference sequence). This CDR3 region has 13 residues. The germline V and J ends were trimmed by 6 bases and 3 bases, with 12 bases remaining between them. The CDR3, as DNA: TGTGCCAGCAGAAGGGACGGTATCTACGAGCAGTACTTC. Its translation: CASRRDGIYEQYF.

The CDR3 is CASSQSILAGATDTQYF. CDR3 DNA: TGCGCCAGCAGCCAATCGATACTAGCGGGGGCGACAGATACGCAGTATTTT. V usage is TRBV5-1 and J usage is TRBJ2-3, with TRBD2 matching over 11 bases. The junction had 10 bases not matched to a gene; V was cut back by 4 bases and J by 3 bases. CDR3 length: 17 amino acids. Germline V gene lookup returns CDR1 SGHRS and CDR2 YFSETQ. The whole variable domain, filled in from reference TRBV5-1 and TRBJ2-3, reads KAGVTQTPRYLIKTRGQQVTLSCSPISGHRSVSWYQQTPGQGLQFLFEYFSETQRNKGNFPGRFSGRQFSNSRSEMNVSTLELGDSALYLCASSQSILAGATDTQYFGPGTRLTVL.

This clonotype occurred many times. The chain employs TRBV7-2 and TRBJ2-3; 13 bases are shared with TRBD2. The V gene's germline CDR1 is SGHTA and CDR2 FQGNSA. The ends lost 5 bases at V and 4 bases at J; junction bases unmatched: 6. There are 16 residues in the CDR3. CDR3 sequence (DNA): TGTGCCAGCAGCGAAACCGGGACTAGCGGGGCAGATACGCAGTATTTT. It encodes CASSETGTSGADTQYF.

The V call is TRBV6-5, the J call TRBJ2-4, with 8 nucleotides matching TRBD2. The CDR3 length is 17 residues. Unmatched junction bases numbered 5, after V lost 0 bases and J lost 1 base. Germline V gene sequence: CDR1 MNHEY, CDR2 SVGAGI. CDR3 DNA: TGTGCCAGCAGTTACTCGAGGCAGCGGGGGGCCAAAAACATTCAGTACTTC. Its translation is CASSYSRQRGAKNIQYF.

This clonotype was seen a few times. In DNA form, the CDR3 reads TGTGCCAGCAGCGTTATCTCGAGCTTTGAGCAGTTCTTC. It specifies CASSVISSFEQFF. The chain has TRBV9 and TRBJ2-1; D ambiguous. Trimming pared 2 bases from V and 9 bases from J, leaving 12 bases between. The germline gives CDR1 SGDLS, CDR2 YYNGEE. There are 13 residues in the CDR3.

This clonotype was counted only a few times. This chain joins TRBV5-1 and TRBJ2-1, with 7 nucleotides matching TRBD1. The length of the CDR3 is 15 residues. Trimming at V came to 0 bases and at J to 5 bases, leaving 5 bases not matched to a gene. The germline gives CDR1 SGHRS, CDR2 YFSETQ. In DNA form, the CDR3 reads TGCGCCAGCAGCTTGGGACAGGGTGATGACAATGAGCAGTTCTTC. It codes for CASSLGQGDDNEQFF.

This clonotype was counted ten times or more. The chain recombines TRBV10-3 with TRBJ2-6; maybe TRBD1 (5 bases). Germline V CDR1 and CDR2: ENHRY, SYGVKD. This CDR3 is 16 amino acids long. Trimming took 8 bases from V and 4 from J, leaving 18 bases between them. CDR3 region: CAIAAGSSSGANVLTF. The CDR3 DNA reads TGTGCCATCGCGGCAGGGTCTTCCTCCGGGGCCAACGTCCTGACTTTC.

This clonotype was detected ten times or more. The rearrangement uses TRBV11-2 and TRBJ2-2; TRBD2 is a possible D gene (5 bases). The CDR3 spans 16 residues. V was cut by 2 bases and J by 5 bases, with 15 bases left in between. Germline assignment: CDR1 SGHAT and CDR2 FQNNGV. DNA for the CDR3: TGTGCCAGCAGCTTAACCCGAGCGGTTGAAACCGGGGAGCTGTTTTTT. Its translation: CASSLTRAVETGELFF.